This entry features one TCR beta chain sequence. Its antigen is still unknown. A far larger clone lies a single base away; this is likely a read error. The sample belongs to a study of kidney transplant recipient with SARS-CoV-2 infection (dated by TCRdb to 2020 to 2022). Sequencing instrument: Illumina MiSeq. Profiling of the peripheral T cell repertoire was carried out for human TCRbeta genes. On the authors' methods: Beta-binomial modelling was applied to test for differential clonotype abundance so that variability over time was accounted for. Expanded clonotypes were checked against the ImmuneCODE reference database of SARS-CoV-2-associated TCRs and mapped to regions of the viral genome. Additional repertoire analyses examined TRBV gene usage, CDR3 length, CDR3 amino acid overlap between time points, distributions of clonotype abundance, and Jaccard similarity. TCRdb cleaned the public reads at Q25 with fastp, built clones with MiXCR and kept in-frame beta chains. Rows with a matching CDR3 protein are joined into one entry that keeps the most common DNA and genes. The authors' filters were not applied to this entry. The sample table records roughly 250,000 distinct CDR3 sequences; more than 25% of these occur just once. The ten top clones hold 7% to 8% of the sample.

The time point label of this sample denotes: pre-pandemic baseline sample and day 111 after first positive SARS-CoV-2 test. The cysteine opens and the phenylalanine closes a CDR3 of 12 amino acids. Only CDR3 DNA remains: 36 bases, in frame from the first base. Taken from the germline V gene, the CDR1 and CDR2 loops are MNHEY and SVGAGI. V is clipped by 8 bases and J by 6 bases, and the sequence between their germline boundaries is 13 bases long. This specimen consisted of a blood sample, obtained at baseline and on roughly day 120 from a kidney transplant recipient. Recombination joined TRBV6-5 with TRBJ1-1, with the D gene uncertain. The TCR sequence derives from a male patient aged 25-45 years who had COVID-19 and was a kidney transplant recipient. Following transplantation, part of the T cell population may be supplied by the graft donor rather than the patient. CDR3 sequence: CASYEFSAEAFF. The DNA sequence is as follows: TGTGCCAGCTATGAGTTTAGCGCTGAAGCTTTCTTT.